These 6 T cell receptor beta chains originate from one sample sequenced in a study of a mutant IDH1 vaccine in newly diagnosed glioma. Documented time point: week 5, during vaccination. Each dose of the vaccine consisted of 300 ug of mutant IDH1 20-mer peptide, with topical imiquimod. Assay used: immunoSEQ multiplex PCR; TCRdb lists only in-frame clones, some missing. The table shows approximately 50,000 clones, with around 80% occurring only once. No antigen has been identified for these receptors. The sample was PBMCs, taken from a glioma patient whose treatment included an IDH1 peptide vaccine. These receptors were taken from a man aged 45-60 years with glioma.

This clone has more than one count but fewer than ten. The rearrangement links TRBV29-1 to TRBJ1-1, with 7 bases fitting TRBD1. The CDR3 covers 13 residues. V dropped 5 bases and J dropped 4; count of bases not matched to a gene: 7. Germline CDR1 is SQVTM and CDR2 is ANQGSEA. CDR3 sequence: CSVTTGVGTEAFF. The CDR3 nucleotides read TGCAGCGTTACCACAGGGGTGGGCACTGAAGCTTTCTTT.

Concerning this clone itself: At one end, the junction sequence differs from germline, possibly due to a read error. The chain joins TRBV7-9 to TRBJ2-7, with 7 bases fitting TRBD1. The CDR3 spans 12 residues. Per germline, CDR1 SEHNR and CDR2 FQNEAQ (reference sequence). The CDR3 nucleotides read TGTGCCAGCAGCTTCACAGGGGATCGTGCTGTCTTC. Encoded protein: CASSFTGDRAVF. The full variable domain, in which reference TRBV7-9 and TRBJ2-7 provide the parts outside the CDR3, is DTGVSQNPRHKITKRGQNVTFRCDPISEHNRLYWYRQTLGQGPEFLTYFQNEAQLEKSRLLSDRFSAERPKGSFSTLEIQRTEQGDSAMYLCASSFTGDRAVFGPGTRLTVT.

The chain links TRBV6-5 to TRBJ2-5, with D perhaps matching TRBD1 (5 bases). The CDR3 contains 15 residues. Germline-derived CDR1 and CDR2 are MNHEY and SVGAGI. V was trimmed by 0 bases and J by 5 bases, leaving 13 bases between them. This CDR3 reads CASSYSIDSFETQYF. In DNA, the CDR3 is TGTGCCAGCAGTTACTCGATCGACAGTTTCGAGACCCAGTACTTC.

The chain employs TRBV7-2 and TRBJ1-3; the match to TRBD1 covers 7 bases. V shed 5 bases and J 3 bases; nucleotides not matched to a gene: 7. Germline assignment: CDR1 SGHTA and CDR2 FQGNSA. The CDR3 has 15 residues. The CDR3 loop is CASSPRQGRGNTIYF. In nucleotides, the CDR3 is TGTGCCAGCAGCCCCAGACAGGGACGTGGAAACACCATATATTTT.

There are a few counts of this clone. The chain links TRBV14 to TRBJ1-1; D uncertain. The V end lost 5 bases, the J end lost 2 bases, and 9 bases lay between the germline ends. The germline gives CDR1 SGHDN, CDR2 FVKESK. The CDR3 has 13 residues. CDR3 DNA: TGTGCCAGCAGCAGGTCTCTTAACACTGAAGCTTTCTTT. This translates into CASSRSLNTEAFF. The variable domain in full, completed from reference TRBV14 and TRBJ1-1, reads EAGVTQFPSHSVIEKGQTVTLRCDPISGHDNLYWYRRVMGKEIKFLLHFVKESKQDESGMPNNRFLAERTGGTYSTLKVQPAELEDSGVYFCASSRSLNTEAFFGQGTRLTVV.

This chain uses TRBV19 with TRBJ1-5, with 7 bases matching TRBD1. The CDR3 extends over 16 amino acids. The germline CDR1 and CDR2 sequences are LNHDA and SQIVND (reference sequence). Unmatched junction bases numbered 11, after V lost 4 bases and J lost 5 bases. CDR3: CASSTQGGRRDQPQHF. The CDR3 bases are TGTGCCAGTAGTACCCAGGGGGGGCGAAGGGATCAGCCCCAGCATTTT. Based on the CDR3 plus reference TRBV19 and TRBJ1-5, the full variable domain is DGGITQSPKYLFRKEGQNVTLSCEQNLNHDAMYWYRQDPGQGLRLIYYSQIVNDFQKGDIAEGYSVSREKKESFPLTVTSAQKNPTAFYLCASSTQGGRRDQPQHFGDGTRLSIL.